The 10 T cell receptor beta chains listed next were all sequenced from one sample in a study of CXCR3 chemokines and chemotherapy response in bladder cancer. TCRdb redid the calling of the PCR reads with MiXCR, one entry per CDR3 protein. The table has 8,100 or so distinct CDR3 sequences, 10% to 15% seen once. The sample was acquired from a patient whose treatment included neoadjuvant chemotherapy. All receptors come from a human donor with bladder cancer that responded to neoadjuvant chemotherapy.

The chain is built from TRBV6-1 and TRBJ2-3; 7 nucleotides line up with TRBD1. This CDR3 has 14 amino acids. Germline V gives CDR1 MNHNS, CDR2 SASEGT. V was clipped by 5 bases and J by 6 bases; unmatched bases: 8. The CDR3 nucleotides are TGTGCCAGCAGTCAAGGAATGGGACAGGATACGCAGTATTTT. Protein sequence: CASSQGMGQDTQYF.

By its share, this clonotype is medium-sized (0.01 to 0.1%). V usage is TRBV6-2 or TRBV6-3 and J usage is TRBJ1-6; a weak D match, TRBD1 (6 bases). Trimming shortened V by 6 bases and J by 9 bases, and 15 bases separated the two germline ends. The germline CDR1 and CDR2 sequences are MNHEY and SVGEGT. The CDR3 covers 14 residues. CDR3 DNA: TGTGCCAGCAGCGAGATGACAGGAGGTTCACCCCTCCACTTT. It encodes CASSEMTGGSPLHF.

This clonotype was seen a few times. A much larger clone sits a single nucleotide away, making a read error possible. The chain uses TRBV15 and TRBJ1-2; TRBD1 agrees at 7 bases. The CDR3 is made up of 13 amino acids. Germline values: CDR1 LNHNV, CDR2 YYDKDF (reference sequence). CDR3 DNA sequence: TGTGTCACCAGCCCAGACAGGGACTATGGCTACACCTTC. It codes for CVTSPDRDYGYTF.

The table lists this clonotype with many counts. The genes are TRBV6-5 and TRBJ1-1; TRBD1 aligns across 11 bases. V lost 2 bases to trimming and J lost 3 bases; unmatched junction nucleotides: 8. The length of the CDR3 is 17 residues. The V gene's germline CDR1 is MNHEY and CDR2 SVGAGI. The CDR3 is CASSYRTGGYADTEAFF. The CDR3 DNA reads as TGTGCCAGCAGTTACCGGACAGGGGGCTATGCGGACACTGAAGCTTTCTTT.

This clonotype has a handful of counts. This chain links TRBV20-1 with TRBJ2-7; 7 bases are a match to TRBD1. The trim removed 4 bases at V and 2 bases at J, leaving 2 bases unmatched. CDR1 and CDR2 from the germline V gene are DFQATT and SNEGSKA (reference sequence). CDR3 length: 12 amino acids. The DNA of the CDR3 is TGCAGTGCTACGACAGGGCCCTACGAGCAGTACTTC. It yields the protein CSATTGPYEQYF.

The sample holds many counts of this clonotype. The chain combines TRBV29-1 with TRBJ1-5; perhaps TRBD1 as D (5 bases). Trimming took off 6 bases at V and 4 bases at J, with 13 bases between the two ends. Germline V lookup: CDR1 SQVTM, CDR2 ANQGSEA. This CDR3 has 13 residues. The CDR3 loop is CSVQGYGNQPQHF. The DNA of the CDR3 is TGCAGCGTGCAGGGATATGGTAATCAGCCCCAGCATTTT.

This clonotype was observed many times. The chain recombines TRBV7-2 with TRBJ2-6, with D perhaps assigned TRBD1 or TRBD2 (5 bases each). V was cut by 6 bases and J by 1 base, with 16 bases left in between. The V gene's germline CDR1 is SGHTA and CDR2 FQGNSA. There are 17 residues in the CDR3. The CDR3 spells CASRSTGTQSGANVLTF. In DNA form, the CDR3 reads TGTGCCAGCAGGTCAACCGGGACCCAGTCTGGGGCCAACGTCCTGACTTTC.

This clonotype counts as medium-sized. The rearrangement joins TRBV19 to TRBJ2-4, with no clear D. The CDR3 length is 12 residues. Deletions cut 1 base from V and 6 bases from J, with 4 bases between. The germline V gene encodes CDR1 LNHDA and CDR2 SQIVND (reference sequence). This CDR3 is CASSIAANIQYF. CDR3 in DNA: TGTGCCAGTAGTATAGCGGCAAACATTCAGTACTTC.

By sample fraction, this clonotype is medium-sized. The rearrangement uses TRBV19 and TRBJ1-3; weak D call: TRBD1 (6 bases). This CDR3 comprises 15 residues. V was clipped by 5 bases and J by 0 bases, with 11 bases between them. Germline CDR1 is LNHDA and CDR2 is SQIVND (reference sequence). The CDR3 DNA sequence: TGTGCCAGTAGTGGACAGACAGTCTCTGGAAACACCATATATTTT. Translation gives CASSGQTVSGNTIYF.

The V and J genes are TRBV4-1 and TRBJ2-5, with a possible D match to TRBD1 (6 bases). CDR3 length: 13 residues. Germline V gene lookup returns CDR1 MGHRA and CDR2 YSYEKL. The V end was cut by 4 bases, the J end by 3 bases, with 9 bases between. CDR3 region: CASSPAGEETQYF. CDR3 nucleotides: TGCGCCAGCAGCCCGGCAGGGGAAGAGACCCAGTACTTC.